This passage covers 20 T cell receptor beta chains from one sample sequenced in a study of cytomegalovirus exposure and HLA in healthy donors. Amplification used 60 Vbeta primers and 13 Jbeta primers. Here immunoSEQ multiplex PCR was the method, and the copy in TCRdb shows in-frame clones only, minus some. The sample carries approximately 170,000 clones, around two thirds recorded once. Sequenced: PBMCs. These receptors were obtained from a man between 50 and 59 years old in good health and CMV-seronegative.

The gene calls are TRBV6-1 and TRBJ1-4; D is possibly TRBD1 (5 bases). Germline V gives CDR1 MNHNS, CDR2 SASEGT. The CDR3 length is 13 residues. The V end was cut by 3 bases, the J end by 3 bases, with 5 bases between. CDR3 DNA: TGTGCCAGCAGTGACAGGGCTAATGAAAAACTGTTTTTT. Translation: CASSDRANEKLFF.

The rearrangement links TRBV28 to TRBJ1-3, with 7 bases that match TRBD1. This CDR3 has 16 residues. The J segment lost 0 bases and the V segment lost 5 bases, leaving 7 bases of the junction unmatched. Germline V lookup: CDR1 MDHEN, CDR2 SYDVKM. In nucleotides, the CDR3 is TGTGCCAGCAGTACTCGACAGGGCCTCTCTGGAAACACCATATATTTT. It translates to CASSTRQGLSGNTIYF. Full variable domain (rest looked up from reference TRBV28 and TRBJ1-3): DVKVTQSSRYLVKRTGEKVFLECVQDMDHENMFWYRQDPGLGLRLIYFSYDVKMKEKGDIPEGYSVSREKKERFSLILESASTNQTSMYLCASSTRQGLSGNTIYFGEGSWLTVV.

This clone has only a few counts. The gene calls are TRBV25-1 and TRBJ2-1; the match to TRBD2 covers 7 bases. J lost 0 bases, V lost 6 bases, and 8 bases had no gene match. In germline, CDR1 is MGHDK, CDR2 SYGVNS. The CDR3 totals 16 residues. In nucleotides, the CDR3 is TGTGCCAGCAGCACCGGGGGAGGGAGCTCCTACAATGAGCAGTTCTTC. This translates into CASSTGGGSSYNEQFF.

This clone was observed a handful of times. The chain recombines TRBV4-3 with TRBJ1-3, with D uncertain. V lost 4 bases and J 2 bases, leaving 9 bases between the germline ends. Germline CDR1 reads LGHNA; CDR2 reads YSLEER. The CDR3 extends over 14 amino acids. The CDR3 here is CASSPKGAGNTIYF. The CDR3 DNA is TGCGCCAGCAGCCCCAAGGGAGCTGGAAACACCATATATTTT.

The chain couples TRBV11-3 to TRBJ2-1; the match to TRBD1 covers 10 bases. Germline V lookup: CDR1 SGHNT, CDR2 YENEEA. CDR3 length equals 14 residues. The V segment lost 5 bases and the J segment 9 bases; nucleotides outside the gene matches: 7. The CDR3, as DNA: TGTGCCAGCAGCCCCCAGACAGGGGGCGGTGAGCAGTTCTTC. The encoded protein is CASSPQTGGGEQFF.

This chain joins TRBV15 and TRBJ1-5, with TRBD1 matching 10 bases. The CDR3 runs 18 residues. Germline-derived CDR1 and CDR2 are LNHNV and YYDKDF (reference sequence). J was trimmed by 1 base and V by 3 bases; bases with no gene match: 9. CDR3 nucleotide sequence: TGTGCCACCAGCAGGACACGGGACAGGGGCGCGAGCAATCAGCCCCAGCATTTT. Translating it yields CATSRTRDRGASNQPQHF.

The chain employs TRBV6-1 and TRBJ2-7; 11 bases map to TRBD1. Germline V gene sequence: CDR1 MNHNS, CDR2 SASEGT. With 3 bases clipped from V and 2 bases from J, the junction kept 3 bases outside the gene matches. The CDR3 covers 15 residues. The CDR3 loop is CASSETGQGAYEQYF. The CDR3, as DNA: TGTGCCAGCAGTGAGACGGGACAGGGGGCCTACGAGCAGTACTTC.

The chain has TRBV7-2 and TRBJ2-3; a possible D gene is TRBD2 (7 bases). Trimming shortened V by 2 bases and J by 5 bases, and 11 bases separated the two germline ends. CDR3 length equals 14 residues. CDR1 is SGHTA, CDR2 FQGNSA, per germline. CDR3 DNA sequence: TGTGCCAGCAGCTTACGCGGGGGCGGAGATACGCAGTATTTT. Protein: CASSLRGGGDTQYF.

This chain joins TRBV7-2 and TRBJ2-5, with 11 bases lining up with TRBD2. The tail of the sequence fits TRBJ2-7 better, so the J call may be wrong. This CDR3 spans 15 amino acids. Germline values: CDR1 SGHTA, CDR2 FQGNSA. The CDR3 loop reads CASSSSSGGWYEQYF. DNA for the CDR3: TGTGCCAGCAGCTCCTCTAGCGGGGGGTGGTACGAGCAGTACTTC.

This clone appeared a few times. This chain joins TRBV5-4 and TRBJ2-5, with 9 bases identical to TRBD1. Germline CDR1 is SGHNT and CDR2 is YYREEE (reference sequence). The CDR3 consists of 14 residues. V was clipped by 5 bases and J by 3 bases; unmatched bases: 5. CDR3 nucleotide sequence: TGTGCCAGCAGTTCACAGGGGGCCAAAGAGACCCAGTACTTC. It translates to CASSSQGAKETQYF.

V gene TRBV10-1 combines with J gene TRBJ2-5, with D maybe TRBD1 (5 bases). Trimming removed 5 bases from V and 2 bases from J, with 12 bases in between. Germline CDR1 WNHNN, CDR2 SYGVQD (reference sequence). The CDR3 extends over 14 amino acids. The CDR3 region has the DNA TGCGCCAGCAGTCACGACAGCCAGCAAGAGACCCAGTACTTC. Its translation: CASSHDSQQETQYF.

J is TRBJ2-2 and V is TRBV5-1; possible D gene TRBD1, 5 bases. There are 14 residues in the CDR3. Germline assignment: CDR1 SGHRS and CDR2 YFSETQ. V lost 1 base and J 6 bases, leaving 10 bases between the germline ends. CDR3 sequence reads: CASSLQQGAGELFF. CDR3 DNA sequence: TGCGCCAGCAGCTTGCAGCAGGGCGCCGGGGAGCTGTTTTTT.

V usage is TRBV7-3 and J usage is TRBJ1-1, with D possibly matching TRBD1 (5 bases). V was trimmed by 6 bases and J by 4 bases, leaving 12 bases between them. The CDR3 contains 13 residues. Germline V gene lookup returns CDR1 SGHTA and CDR2 FQGTGA. DNA of the CDR3: TGTGCCAGCAGTGGGGGGGGGAGCACTGAAGCTTTCTTT. This sequence encodes CASSGGGSTEAFF.

In DNA form, the CDR3 reads TGTGCCAGCAGCGTAGACGCCCGGGGGACAGATACGCAGTATTTT. Translated: CASSVDARGTDTQYF. This chain links TRBV9 with TRBJ2-3, with D maybe TRBD2 (6 bases). The CDR3 is made up of 15 amino acids. Germline CDR1 reads SGDLS; CDR2 reads YYNGEE. The V end was cut by 0 bases, the J end by 3 bases, with 11 bases between.

The rearrangement joins TRBV5-1 to TRBJ2-3; 9 bases agree with TRBD2. This CDR3 has 16 amino acids. V dropped 1 base and J dropped 5; count of bases not matched to a gene: 8. CDR1 and CDR2 (germline): SGHRS, YFSETQ. DNA for the CDR3: TGCGCCAGCAGCTTGCAAAGCGGGGGGCTGGGAGATACGCAGTATTTT. It translates to CASSLQSGGLGDTQYF.

The genes are TRBV27 and TRBJ2-7; D not certain. This CDR3 is 13 amino acids long. Looked up from germline, CDR1 is MNHEY and CDR2 is SMNVEV (reference sequence). V lost 2 bases and J 10 bases, leaving 15 bases between the germline ends. The CDR3 region is CASSLTSGISQYF. The CDR3 nucleotides read TGTGCCAGCAGTTTAACTTCAGGCATTAGTCAGTACTTC.

This clone was counted only a few times. This chain's CDR3 is CASSEAGQLNTGELFF. The CDR3 DNA reads as TGTGCCAGCAGTGAAGCGGGACAACTGAACACCGGGGAGCTGTTTTTT. The chain couples TRBV2 to TRBJ2-2, with D maybe TRBD1 (6 bases). Germline CDR1 reads SNHLY; CDR2 reads FYNNEI. With 0 bases removed from V and 1 base from J, the gap between germline ends came to 9 bases. This CDR3 has 16 residues.

This clone was counted a few times. The chain employs TRBV5-1 and TRBJ1-3, with a possible D match to TRBD1 (6 bases). Trimming removed 4 bases at V and 0 bases at J, with 11 bases between. CDR1 is SGHRS and CDR2 is YFSETQ in the germline V gene. The CDR3 runs to 15 residues. The DNA of the CDR3 is TGCGCCAGCAGCCAGGACAGCTACTCTGGAAACACCATATATTTT. Its protein product is CASSQDSYSGNTIYF. The full variable domain, completed using reference TRBV5-1 and TRBJ1-3, is KAGVTQTPRYLIKTRGQQVTLSCSPISGHRSVSWYQQTPGQGLQFLFEYFSETQRNKGNFPGRFSGRQFSNSRSEMNVSTLELGDSALYLCASSQDSYSGNTIYFGEGSWLTVV.

The chain joins TRBV5-1 to TRBJ1-1; 7 bases map to TRBD1. Trimming at V came to 5 bases and at J to 2 bases, leaving 9 bases not matched to a gene. The germline gives CDR1 SGHRS, CDR2 YFSETQ. The CDR3 runs 15 residues. As DNA, the CDR3 is TGCGCCAGCAGTCGGTCGACAGGGACTAACACTGAAGCTTTCTTT. Its protein product is CASSRSTGTNTEAFF.

This clone was seen a few times. This chain joins TRBV4-1 and TRBJ2-5, with TRBD2 identical over 10 bases. The CDR3 consists of 17 residues. The germline CDR1 and CDR2 sequences are MGHRA and YSYEKL. V lost 5 bases to trimming and J lost 0 bases; unmatched junction nucleotides: 9. The CDR3 loop reads CASSYGPAGGYQETQYF. The CDR3 bases are TGCGCCAGCAGCTACGGCCCAGCGGGGGGGTACCAAGAGACCCAGTACTTC.